The present TCR beta chain was sequenced within a study of blood T cell repertoires in COVID-19. On the study more broadly: COVID-19 samples from acute and convalescent phases originated in the United States, Italy and Spain. T cells, B-cell-depleted T cells, or PBMCs supplied cDNA or gDNA.

The assay was immunoSEQ multiplex PCR, and TCRdb's table has in-frame clones only and misses some. The sample lists about 220,000 clones; about nine tenths were seen once. Germline V gives CDR1 SGHTA, CDR2 FQGTGA. This CDR3 has 13 amino acids. V shed 5 bases and J 9 bases; nucleotides not matched to a gene: 8. Participant-reported clinical history was the basis for cohort assignment. The rearrangement uses TRBV7-3 and TRBJ1-1; 8 positions agree with TRBD1. The receptor comes from a woman aged 40-49 years with acute COVID-19. The specimen was PBMCs or T cells enriched from blood (not recorded which). CDR3 in amino acids: CASSASDRGKAFF. Written as DNA, the CDR3 is TGTGCCAGCAGCGCCTCAGACAGGGGCAAAGCTTTCTTT.